This T cell receptor (beta chain) was sequenced in a study of lymphopenia after photon versus proton radiotherapy. As to this clone: What it recognizes is unknown.

Data came from immunoSEQ multiplex PCR; TCRdb stores just in-frame clones and leaves some out. The sample holds approximately 8,100 clones, approximately 86% seen once. CDR1 is MNHEY, CDR2 SVGAGI, per germline. The CDR3 loop spans 14 amino acids. Trimming removed 7 bases from V and 8 bases from J; junction bases left unmatched: 11. Study observations and caveats: Authors raise, but do not show, better survival with proton therapy. In patients who died, overall survival fell as post-nadir TCR diversity dropped more. After lymphocyte nadir, photon-treated repertoires showed oligoclonal expansion, especially CD8+ Temra.

This clonotype was obtained from a man of 80 years or more with cholangiocarcinoma. The sample in question was peripheral blood, obtained from a patient treated with photon-based radiotherapy. The rearrangement uses TRBV6-5 and TRBJ1-2; TRBD1 matches at 9 bases. CDR3 bases: TGTGCCAGCACCCCTACGGACAGGGGCTGGGGCTACACCTTC. As protein: CASTPTDRGWGYTF.